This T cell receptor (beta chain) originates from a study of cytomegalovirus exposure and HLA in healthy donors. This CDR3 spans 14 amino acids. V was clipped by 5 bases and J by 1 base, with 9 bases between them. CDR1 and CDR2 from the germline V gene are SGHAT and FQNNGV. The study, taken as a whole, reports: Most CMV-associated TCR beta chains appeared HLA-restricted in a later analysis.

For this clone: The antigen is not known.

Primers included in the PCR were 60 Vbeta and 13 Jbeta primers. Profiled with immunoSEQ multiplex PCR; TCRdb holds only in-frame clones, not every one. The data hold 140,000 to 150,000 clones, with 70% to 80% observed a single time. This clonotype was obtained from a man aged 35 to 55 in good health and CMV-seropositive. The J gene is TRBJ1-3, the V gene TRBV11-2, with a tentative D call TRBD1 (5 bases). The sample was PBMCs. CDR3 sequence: CASSHSGSGNTIYF. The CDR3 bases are TGTGCCAGCAGCCACTCAGGGTCTGGAAACACCATATATTTT.